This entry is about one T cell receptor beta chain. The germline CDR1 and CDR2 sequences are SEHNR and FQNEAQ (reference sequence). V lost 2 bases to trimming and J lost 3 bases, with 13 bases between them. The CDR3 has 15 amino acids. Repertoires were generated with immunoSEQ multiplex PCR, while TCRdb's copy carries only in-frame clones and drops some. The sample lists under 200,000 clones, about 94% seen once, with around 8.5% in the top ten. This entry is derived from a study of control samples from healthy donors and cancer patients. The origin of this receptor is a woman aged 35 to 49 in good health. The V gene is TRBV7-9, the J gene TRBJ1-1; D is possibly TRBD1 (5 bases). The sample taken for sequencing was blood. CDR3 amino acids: CASSLRQGVDTEAFF. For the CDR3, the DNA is TGTGCCAGCAGCTTAAGGCAGGGCGTCGACACTGAAGCTTTCTTT.